This T cell receptor beta chain emerged from a study of T-cell reconstitution after alpha-beta-depleted transplantation in children. Preparing the TCRbeta library involved the use of unique molecular identifiers. MiXCR, applied by TCRdb to the PCR reads, yields one record per CDR3 protein. There are 530,000 or so distinct CDR3 sequences in the sample; approximately 30% occur only once, and about 35% lies in the top ten. Trimming removed 5 bases from V and 1 base from J; junction bases left unmatched: 4. Germline V gene sequence: CDR1 MNHEY, CDR2 SVGAGI. CDR3 length: 15 residues. This receptor was taken from a boy less than two years old with Wiskott-Aldrich syndrome, due to receive a stem cell transplant. Source: PBMCs, taken before TCRalphabeta/CD19-depleted stem cell transplant. The chain couples TRBV6-5 to TRBJ2-1; 8 bases line up with TRBD2. CDR3: CASSTRLASYNEQFF. In nucleotides, the CDR3 is TGTGCCAGCAGTACCCGACTAGCGTCCTACAATGAGCAGTTCTTC.